The 29 T cell receptor beta chains below come from one sample, sequenced in a study of CD8+ T cells in alopecia areata. The treatment denotes: oral pan-JAK inhibitor, 5-10 mg twice daily. Sequencing templates came from extracted RNA that was reverse transcribed into cDNA. Only in-frame clones appear in the TCRdb table, and some are missing; sequencing was by immunoSEQ multiplex PCR. The table records 180,000 or so clones, approximately 55% of them present only once. This material consisted of CD8+ T cells sorted from blood, taken at week 24, from a patient treated with tofacitinib. These receptors originate from a human donor with alopecia areata.

This chain connects TRBV6-5 to TRBJ2-3; 11 bases map to TRBD2. With 6 bases clipped from V and 5 bases from J, the junction kept 4 bases outside the gene matches. Germline lookup yields CDR1 MNHEY and CDR2 SVGAGI. This CDR3 is built from 14 residues. The CDR3 sequence: CASRLAGDLDTQYF. As DNA, the CDR3 is TGTGCCAGCAGACTAGCGGGGGATCTAGATACGCAGTATTTT.

This clone was counted only a few times. The chain links TRBV29-1 to TRBJ1-1; D is undetermined. Trimming shortened V by 4 bases and J by 6 bases, and 9 bases separated the two germline ends. This CDR3 spans 11 amino acids. Germline V gene sequence: CDR1 SQVTM, CDR2 ANQGSEA. As DNA, the CDR3 is TGCAGCGTTGCGGAGGGCGCTGAAGCTTTCTTT. Encoded protein: CSVAEGAEAFF.

The V and J genes are TRBV14 and TRBJ2-6, with 7 nucleotides matching TRBD2. J gave up 3 bases and V 0 bases, and 11 bases lay outside the gene matches. The CDR3 is 19 amino acids. Germline CDR1 and CDR2: SGHDN and FVKESK. The DNA for the CDR3 is TGTGCCAGCAGCCAAGAAAGGGTTAAGCGGGGTCGTGGGGCCAACGTCCTGACTTTC. Translation gives CASSQERVKRGRGANVLTF.

This clone occurred once. The chain is built from TRBV9 and TRBJ1-2; 7 bases agree with TRBD1. There are 15 residues in the CDR3. V gave up 0 bases and J gave up 3 bases; unmatched junction bases: 5. CDR1 and CDR2 from the germline V gene are SGDLS and YYNGEE. The CDR3 spells CASSVAVTGDYGYTF. CDR3 coding DNA: TGTGCCAGCAGCGTAGCTGTAACAGGGGACTATGGCTACACCTTC. The full variable domain, rest sourced from reference TRBV9 and TRBJ1-2, is DSGVTQTPKHLITATGQRVTLRCSPRSGDLSVYWYQQSLDQGLQFLIQYYNGEERAKGNILERFSAQQFPDLHSELNLSSLELGDSALYFCASSVAVTGDYGYTFGSGTRLTVV.

This clone has a handful of counts. At one end the junction does not follow the germline gene, possibly because of a read error. This chain links TRBV10-3 with TRBJ2-2; the D gene is possibly TRBD1 (6 bases). CDR1 and CDR2 (germline): ENHRY, SYGVKD. The CDR3 extends over 15 amino acids. CDR3 nucleotide sequence: TGTGCCAGCAGTGACACAGGGAAGAACACCGGGGAGCTGTTTTTT. It specifies CASSDTGKNTGELFF.

This clone was seen a handful of times. This chain uses TRBV4-3 with TRBJ1-6, with 8 bases that match TRBD1. Germline CDR1 LGHNA, CDR2 YSLEER. Trimming removed 0 bases from V and 10 bases from J; junction bases left unmatched: 5. The CDR3 has 15 residues. This chain's CDR3 is CASSQDRTGKSPLHF. Here the CDR3 DNA reads TGCGCCAGCAGCCAAGACCGGACAGGGAAATCACCCCTCCACTTT.

The CDR3 coding sequence is TGCGCCAGCAGCCAAGATTTCCAGGGAGGCAAAAACATTCAGTACTTC. It encodes CASSQDFQGGKNIQYF. The chain joins TRBV4-3 to TRBJ2-4; a weak D match, TRBD2 (6 bases). Looked up from germline, CDR1 is LGHNA and CDR2 is YSLEER. The CDR3 contains 16 residues. V lost 0 bases and J 3 bases, leaving 12 bases between the germline ends.

This clone was seen more than once but under ten times. The same CDR3 also results from other DNA sequences found in this sample. The chain joins TRBV19 to TRBJ1-1; unclear D gene. This CDR3 is 13 amino acids long. Germline CDR1 and CDR2: LNHDA and SQIVND (reference sequence). V lost 3 bases and J lost 1, with 6 bases in between. CDR3 in amino acids: CASSITRNTEAFF. DNA for the CDR3: TGTGCCAGTAGTATTACGCGGAACACTGAAGCTTTCTTT.

This rearrangement joins TRBV4-1 to TRBJ2-1; no clear D gene. The CDR3 loop spans 15 amino acids. The V end lost 3 bases, the J end lost 0 bases, and 9 bases lay between the germline ends. The V gene's germline CDR1 is MGHRA and CDR2 YSYEKL. The DNA of the CDR3 is TGCGCCAGCAGCCAGGAGATTAGCTCCTACAATGAGCAGTTCTTC. Its protein product is CASSQEISSYNEQFF.

V usage is TRBV29-1 and J usage is TRBJ2-2; tentative D call: TRBD1 (6 bases). Germline-derived CDR1 and CDR2 are SQVTM and ANQGSEA. This CDR3 is 11 amino acids long. V shed 7 bases and J shed 7 bases, with 10 bases lying between them. The CDR3 reads CSAGAGGELFF. The DNA for the CDR3 is TGCAGCGCAGGGGCCGGCGGGGAGCTGTTTTTT.

To note about this clone: The same CDR3 arises from other DNA sequences in this sample as well. CDR3 sequence reads: CASSQDRENEQFF. The CDR3, as DNA: TGCGCCAGCAGCCAAGATAGGGAGAATGAGCAGTTCTTC. The V call is TRBV4-3, the J call TRBJ2-1, with D tentatively TRBD2 (5 bases). Trimming stripped 0 bases from V and 7 bases from J, with 7 bases between. Germline CDR1 and CDR2: LGHNA and YSLEER. The CDR3 extends over 13 amino acids.

With respect to this clone: Other DNA sequences from this sample encode an identical CDR3 as well. This rearrangement joins TRBV13 to TRBJ1-1; D gene uncertain. The length of the CDR3 is 14 residues. The germline V and J ends were trimmed by 0 bases and 1 base, with 6 bases remaining between them. Germline loops: CDR1 PRHDT, CDR2 FYEKMQ (reference sequence). CDR3 sequence (DNA): TGTGCCAGCAGCTTAGGGCTTGGGAACACTGAAGCTTTCTTT. It is translated as CASSLGLGNTEAFF.

In its sample, this clone was seen many times. The chain employs TRBV7-9 and TRBJ1-2, with 8 bases lining up with TRBD1. The trim removed 3 bases at V and 6 bases at J, leaving 15 bases unmatched. This CDR3 comprises 17 residues. From germline, CDR1 is SEHNR and CDR2 FQNEAQ (reference sequence). For the CDR3, the DNA is TGTGCCAGCAGCTTGGTTCAGGGGGCCGGCACTCTCAATGGCTACACCTTC. Encoded protein: CASSLVQGAGTLNGYTF.

The chain employs TRBV30 and TRBJ1-1, with TRBD1 identical over 7 bases. V lost 2 bases to trimming and J lost 6 bases; unmatched junction nucleotides: 3. Germline V gene lookup returns CDR1 GTSNPN and CDR2 SVGIG (reference sequence). The length of the CDR3 is 12 residues. The CDR3 sequence is CAWSRGQSEAFF. CDR3 nucleotide sequence: TGTGCCTGGAGTCGGGGACAGTCTGAAGCTTTCTTT.

This chain connects TRBV25-1 to TRBJ1-1; TRBD1 aligns across 8 bases. Per the germline V gene, CDR1 is MGHDK and CDR2 is SYGVNS. The CDR3 runs 15 residues. The ends lost 4 bases at V and 0 bases at J; junction bases unmatched: 4. The CDR3 DNA reads TGTGCCAGCAGTGTCACAGGGGGGCTGAACACTGAAGCTTTCTTT. It encodes CASSVTGGLNTEAFF.

CDR3 nucleotides: TGTGCCAGCGGGACAGTGAACACTGAAGCTTTCTTT. Protein: CASGTVNTEAFF. The chain is built from TRBV25-1 and TRBJ1-1, with TRBD1 matching 7 bases. The CDR3 has 12 amino acids. Per germline, CDR1 MGHDK and CDR2 SYGVNS. The ends lost 8 bases at V and 0 bases at J; junction bases unmatched: 0.

The chain's CDR3 is CASSYSASQETQYF. The DNA of the CDR3 is TGTGCCAGCAGTTACTCGGCCAGTCAAGAGACCCAGTACTTC. The chain links TRBV6-5 to TRBJ2-5; D is undetermined. V lost 0 bases and J 2 bases, leaving 7 bases between the germline ends. Germline V gene data show CDR1 as MNHEY and CDR2 as SVGAGI. The CDR3 runs 14 residues.

This clone appeared a few times. CDR3 in amino acids: CASSQDRSGELFF. For the CDR3, the DNA is TGCGCCAGCAGCCAAGATCGCTCGGGGGAGCTGTTTTTT. The chain has TRBV4-3 and TRBJ2-2; D gene unclear. CDR1 and CDR2 from the germline V gene are LGHNA and YSLEER. V gave up 0 bases and J gave up 8 bases, with 7 bases separating them. The CDR3 is 13 residues long.

The table lists this clone with a few counts. J is TRBJ2-7 and V is TRBV11-2; D gene unclear. This CDR3 comprises 13 residues. Trimming removed 2 bases at V and 3 bases at J, with 8 bases between. Germline V CDR1 and CDR2: SGHAT, FQNNGV. The DNA of the CDR3 is TGTGCCAGCAGCTTACAGGCCGTCTACGAGCAGTACTTC. Its protein is CASSLQAVYEQYF.

This clone was detected only a few times. The V gene is TRBV5-1, the J gene TRBJ1-1, with D uncertain. Germline values: CDR1 SGHRS, CDR2 YFSETQ. This CDR3 spans 15 amino acids. Trimming stripped 0 bases from V and 1 base from J, with 10 bases between. The CDR3 DNA follows: TGCGCCAGCAGCTTGGCCGAGGTATCGAACACTGAAGCTTTCTTT. Translating it yields CASSLAEVSNTEAFF.

The chain links TRBV7-3 to TRBJ2-2; 7 positions match TRBD1. Germline lookup yields CDR1 SGHTA and CDR2 FQGTGA. The CDR3 is made up of 16 amino acids. The J segment lost 5 bases and the V segment lost 5 bases, leaving 11 bases of the junction unmatched. This CDR3 is CASSGGQSTPTGELFF. The CDR3, as DNA: TGTGCCAGCAGCGGGGGACAGTCAACCCCGACCGGGGAGCTGTTTTTT.

As for this clone: The CDR3 end shows no conserved phenylalanine or tryptophan, and so a read error is likely. The DNA is omitted, as the CDR3 cannot be located on it reliably, and the CDR3 follows TCRdb's listing. The rearrangement joins TRBV4-1 to TRBJ2-3. In germline, CDR1 is MGHRA, CDR2 YSYEKL. The CDR3 length is 10 residues, termini included. The CDR3 here is CASSQPDPCL.

The chain couples TRBV27 to TRBJ1-2; D ambiguous. In germline, CDR1 is MNHEY, CDR2 SMNVEV (reference sequence). The CDR3 has 14 residues. Trimming pared 7 bases from V and 4 bases from J, leaving 16 bases between. CDR3 amino acids: CASTPRGGFYGYTF. CDR3 DNA: TGTGCCAGCACCCCCCGGGGTGGATTCTATGGCTACACCTTC.

This clone was seen a handful of times. The chain combines TRBV4-3 with TRBJ2-1, with TRBD1 matching 9 bases. J was trimmed by 8 bases and V by 4 bases; bases with no gene match: 6. The CDR3 extends over 14 amino acids. CDR1 and CDR2 (germline): LGHNA, YSLEER. The CDR3 spells CASSPGTGIHEQFF. CDR3 nucleotide sequence: TGCGCCAGCAGCCCAGGGACAGGGATACATGAGCAGTTCTTC.

This chain connects TRBV27 to TRBJ1-1; a weak D match, TRBD1 (6 bases). The germline V gene encodes CDR1 MNHEY and CDR2 SMNVEV (reference sequence). The ends were cut back, 5 bases at V and 1 base at J, with 11 bases in the middle. The CDR3 runs to 14 residues. The DNA of the CDR3 is TGTGCCAGCAGTCCCCTGACAGGGAACACTGAAGCTTTCTTT. Its translation is CASSPLTGNTEAFF.

This clone was observed a single time. The chain employs TRBV6-4 and TRBJ2-4; 11 bases map to TRBD2. Per germline, CDR1 MRHNA and CDR2 SNTAGT. The V gene end was trimmed by 5 bases and the J gene end by 9 bases; junction bases not matched to a gene: 3. There are 13 residues in the CDR3. The CDR3: CASSPLAGGIQYF. DNA of the CDR3: TGTGCCAGCAGTCCGCTAGCGGGGGGCATTCAGTACTTC.

The chain combines TRBV13 with TRBJ2-2; 10 bases align to TRBD2. Per germline, CDR1 PRHDT and CDR2 FYEKMQ (reference sequence). The V and J ends lost 6 bases and 2 bases, in that order; junction bases with no gene match: 3. The CDR3 sequence is 15 residues long. CDR3 in amino acids: CASRLAGTNTGELFF. The CDR3 DNA follows: TGTGCCAGCAGACTAGCGGGGACAAACACCGGGGAGCTGTTTTTT.

The chain is built from TRBV9 and TRBJ1-1; no clear D. CDR1 is SGDLS and CDR2 is YYNGEE in the germline V gene. V lost 4 bases and J 5 bases, leaving 18 bases between the germline ends. CDR3 length equals 15 residues. The CDR3: CASSPRMALQTEAFF. CDR3 bases: TGTGCCAGCAGCCCCAGGATGGCCCTACAAACTGAAGCTTTCTTT.

The chain recombines TRBV7-8 with TRBJ2-7; D ambiguous. CDR3 size: 16 residues. The V and J ends lost 5 bases and 0 bases respectively, with 17 bases between them. Germline values: CDR1 SGHVS, CDR2 FQNEAQ. CDR3 amino acids: CASSHSGFQSSYEQYF. CDR3 nucleotide sequence: TGTGCCAGCAGCCACTCTGGTTTCCAAAGCTCCTACGAGCAGTACTTC.